Listed below are T cell receptor beta chains from one sample, sequenced in a study of blood T cell repertoires in COVID-19. Data came from immunoSEQ multiplex PCR; TCRdb stores just in-frame clones and leaves some out. The data show 200,000 to 300,000 clones, with approximately 86% seen just once and almost 2% held by the top ten. The sample taken for sequencing was peripheral blood. The receptors stem from a man aged 30-40 years with active or convalescent COVID-19. CDR3s include the opening cysteine and the closing phenylalanine or tryptophan. Each record gives: J gene, V gene, D gene, clone size, CDR3 protein, CDR3 DNA. A D gene is named only where the DNA matches it firmly. Clone size is given for some rows only: seen once, a few or many times, or a class if the clone is expanded.

j_gene: TRBJ1-2
v_gene: TRBV5-1
d_gene: -
abundance: -
CDR3aa: CASSLRPVEGVNYGYTF
CDR3nt: TGCGCCAGCAGCTTGCGCCCGGTTGAGGGGGTAAACTATGGCTACACCTTC

j_gene: TRBJ2-5
v_gene: TRBV7-2
d_gene: TRBD2
abundance: -
CDR3aa: CASSSRGGLGETQYF
CDR3nt: TGTGCCAGCAGCTCTCGGGGGGGCCTCGGGGAGACCCAGTACTTC

j_gene: TRBJ1-2
v_gene: TRBV10-2
d_gene: -
abundance: -
CDR3aa: CASSASGGWNGYTF
CDR3nt: TGCGCCAGCAGTGCCTCCGGAGGGTGGAACGGCTACACCTTC

j_gene: TRBJ1-1
v_gene: TRBV6-2/TRBV6-3
d_gene: TRBD1
abundance: few
CDR3aa: CASSATGTGGRTEAFF
CDR3nt: TGTGCCAGCAGCGCGACCGGGACAGGGGGTAGGACTGAAGCTTTCTTT

j_gene: TRBJ2-3
v_gene: TRBV5-1
d_gene: -
abundance: -
CDR3aa: CASSFQEGGSTDTQYF
CDR3nt: TGCGCCAGCAGCTTTCAGGAGGGTGGGAGCACAGATACGCAGTATTTT

j_gene: TRBJ1-2
v_gene: TRBV9
d_gene: TRBD1
abundance: few
CDR3aa: CASSPRIGTGEWGYTF
CDR3nt: TGTGCCAGCAGCCCCAGGATCGGGACAGGGGAGTGGGGCTACACCTTC

j_gene: TRBJ2-7
v_gene: TRBV27
d_gene: -
abundance: -
CDR3aa: CASNKAGPTYEQYF
CDR3nt: TGTGCCAGCAACAAGGCGGGACCTACCTACGAGCAGTACTTC

j_gene: TRBJ2-1
v_gene: TRBV5-6
d_gene: TRBD2
abundance: -
CDR3aa: CASSFGRGGEQFF
CDR3nt: TGTGCCAGCAGCTTCGGGCGGGGGGGAGAGCAGTTCTTC

j_gene: TRBJ2-3
v_gene: TRBV27
d_gene: -
abundance: -
CDR3aa: CASSPPADIAVSTDTQYF
CDR3nt: TGTGCCAGCAGTCCACCCGCCGATATAGCGGTTAGCACAGATACGCAGTATTTT

j_gene: TRBJ1-4
v_gene: TRBV19
d_gene: -
abundance: -
CDR3aa: CASPLCASSMGQGRVREKLFF
CDR3nt: -

j_gene: TRBJ2-1
v_gene: TRBV27
d_gene: -
abundance: once
CDR3aa: CASSLLRGRDEQFF
CDR3nt: TGTGCCAGCAGTTTACTGAGGGGGAGGGATGAGCAGTTCTTC

j_gene: TRBJ1-1
v_gene: TRBV6-5
d_gene: -
abundance: -
CDR3aa: CASSITPDTEAFF
CDR3nt: TGTGCCAGCAGTATAACACCCGACACTGAAGCTTTCTTT

j_gene: TRBJ2-3
v_gene: TRBV4-1
d_gene: -
abundance: -
CDR3aa: CASSQTGVVTDTQYF
CDR3nt: TGCGCCAGCAGCCAGACAGGAGTAGTCACAGATACGCAGTATTTT

j_gene: TRBJ1-2
v_gene: TRBV20-1
d_gene: TRBD1
abundance: once
CDR3aa: CSASRRQGVGYTF
CDR3nt: TGCAGTGCTAGTCGCAGACAGGGGGTAGGCTACACCTTC

j_gene: TRBJ1-1
v_gene: TRBV11-2
d_gene: -
abundance: -
CDR3aa: CASSLIRGSDTEAFF
CDR3nt: TGTGCCAGCAGCTTAATCCGGGGGAGCGACACTGAAGCTTTCTTT

j_gene: TRBJ1-3
v_gene: TRBV9
d_gene: -
abundance: -
CDR3aa: CASSQDNSGNTIYF
CDR3nt: TGTGCCAGCAGCCAGGACAATTCTGGAAACACCATATATTTT

j_gene: TRBJ1-1
v_gene: TRBV6-2/TRBV6-3
d_gene: -
abundance: -
CDR3aa: CASSYGGHMNTEAFF
CDR3nt: TGTGCCAGCAGTTACGGGGGCCACATGAACACTGAAGCTTTCTTT

j_gene: TRBJ1-2
v_gene: TRBV12-3/TRBV12-4
d_gene: TRBD1
abundance: -
CDR3aa: CASSTGDGYTF
CDR3nt: TGTGCCAGCAGTACAGGGGATGGCTACACCTTC

j_gene: TRBJ2-7
v_gene: TRBV6-5
d_gene: TRBD1
abundance: -
CDR3aa: CASSRTGNYEQYF
CDR3nt: TGTGCCAGTTCTCGGACAGGAAACTACGAGCAGTACTTC

j_gene: TRBJ2-7
v_gene: TRBV6-5
d_gene: TRBD1
abundance: few
CDR3aa: CASSYTQGARGQYF
CDR3nt: TGTGCCAGCAGTTACACGCAGGGGGCTCGAGGGCAGTACTTC

j_gene: TRBJ2-7
v_gene: TRBV5-1
d_gene: TRBD2
abundance: -
CDR3aa: CASSFSGGSEQYF
CDR3nt: TGCGCCAGCAGCTTCTCGGGGGGTAGCGAGCAGTACTTC

j_gene: TRBJ2-3
v_gene: TRBV7-3
d_gene: -
abundance: -
CDR3aa: CASSADDISGTQYF
CDR3nt: TGTGCCAGCAGCGCCGATGACATCAGTGGTACGCAGTATTTT

j_gene: TRBJ2-2
v_gene: TRBV5-5
d_gene: -
abundance: -
CDR3aa: CASSPGWSGTGELFF
CDR3nt: TGTGCCAGCAGCCCAGGGTGGTCCGGCACCGGGGAGCTGTTTTTT

j_gene: TRBJ1-1
v_gene: TRBV7-3
d_gene: TRBD1
abundance: -
CDR3aa: CASSQGGQGQGSMAFF
CDR3nt: TGTGCCAGCAGCCAGGGGGGACAAGGACAGGGTAGTATGGCTTTCTTT

j_gene: TRBJ2-3
v_gene: TRBV2
d_gene: -
abundance: -
CDR3aa: CARQGGGTDTQYF
CDR3nt: TGTGCCCGACAGGGAGGCGGCACAGATACGCAGTATTTT

j_gene: TRBJ2-4
v_gene: TRBV20-1
d_gene: -
abundance: -
CDR3aa: CSGRDANIQYF
CDR3nt: TGCAGTGGCCGGGATGCAAACATTCAGTACTTC

j_gene: TRBJ2-3
v_gene: TRBV7-2
d_gene: TRBD2
abundance: -
CDR3aa: CASSLTIAGRDTQYF
CDR3nt: TGTGCCAGCAGCTTGACGATAGCGGGGAGAGATACGCAGTATTTT